These 7 T cell receptor beta chains originate from one sample sequenced in a study of identical twins (dated by TCRdb to about 2016). Library construction relied on 5' RACE. Sequencing instrument: Illumina HiSeq 2000. Using fastp trimming at Q25 and MiXCR clonotype assembly, TCRdb reanalyzed the public sequencing data and kept in-frame beta chains. Rows are combined by CDR3 protein, so each entry shows the most common genes and DNA. Counted in this sample were more than 400,000 distinct CDR3 sequences; nearly 15% of them appeared once. The top ten clones comprise 0.44% of the sample. These data are also associated with another study on yellow fever vaccine responses in identical twins.

Sequencing was performed on CD4+ T cells sorted from blood. These receptor sequences come from a woman under 30 in good health.

This clonotype showed up just a few times. The V call is TRBV5-8, the J call TRBJ2-1; D may be TRBD1 (6 bases). CDR1 is SGHTS, CDR2 YDEGEE, per germline. V was shortened by 4 bases and J by 3 bases, with 14 bases between the two germline ends. The CDR3 runs to 15 residues. The CDR3 DNA is TGTGCCAGCAGCAGAACAGGGACCAACTACAATGAGCAGTTCTTC. This codes for CASSRTGTNYNEQFF.

A few counts support this clonotype. The chain recombines TRBV20-1 with TRBJ2-6; D gene ambiguous. Germline V gives CDR1 DFQATT, CDR2 SNEGSKA (reference sequence). Trimming took off 0 bases at V and 4 bases at J, with 4 bases between the two ends. This CDR3 comprises 13 residues. CDR3 sequence (DNA): TGCAGTGCTAGAGATCCCGGGGCCAACGTCCTGACTTTC. Translation gives CSARDPGANVLTF.

The chain has TRBV5-1 and TRBJ1-1; D is possibly TRBD1 (5 bases). Germline V CDR1 and CDR2: SGHRS, YFSETQ. Trimming took off 4 bases at V and 5 bases at J, with 18 bases between the two ends. The CDR3 sequence is 15 residues long. The CDR3 loop reads CASSIMSGAWTEAFF. The CDR3 nucleotides are TGCGCCAGCAGCATAATGTCCGGGGCTTGGACTGAAGCTTTCTTT. The full variable domain, completed using reference TRBV5-1 and TRBJ1-1, is KAGVTQTPRYLIKTRGQQVTLSCSPISGHRSVSWYQQTPGQGLQFLFEYFSETQRNKGNFPGRFSGRQFSNSRSEMNVSTLELGDSALYLCASSIMSGAWTEAFFGQGTRLTVV.

This clonotype turned up a few times. V is TRBV5-4 and J is TRBJ2-2, with 8 bases aligning to TRBD1. There are 16 residues in the CDR3. Germline V gene data show CDR1 as SGHNT and CDR2 as YYREEE (reference sequence). J gave up 2 bases and V 4 bases, and 7 bases lay outside the gene matches. DNA of the CDR3: TGTGCCAGCAGCCCAGGGGGCGGTCCTAACACCGGGGAGCTGTTTTTT. This sequence encodes CASSPGGGPNTGELFF.

V and J are TRBV7-2 and TRBJ1-3; a possible D gene is TRBD1 (5 bases). Trimming stripped 5 bases from V and 0 bases from J, with 14 bases between. The CDR3 is 16 amino acids. Germline V gives CDR1 SGHTA, CDR2 FQGNSA. The CDR3 loop reads CASSISSGSSGNTIYF. The CDR3 nucleotides read TGTGCCAGCAGCATTAGCTCAGGGAGCTCTGGAAACACCATATATTTT.

The chain links TRBV20-1 to TRBJ2-5; tentative D call: TRBD1 (6 bases). The germline gives CDR1 DFQATT, CDR2 SNEGSKA (reference sequence). This CDR3 region has 15 residues. Trimming removed 1 base from V and 4 bases from J, with 16 bases in between. This CDR3 reads CSARVNRDLAETQYF. The CDR3 DNA reads as TGCAGTGCTAGAGTTAACAGGGATTTAGCAGAGACCCAGTACTTC.

V is TRBV11-2 and J is TRBJ2-1; TRBD2 agrees at 13 bases. This CDR3 contains 17 residues. The V gene's germline CDR1 is SGHAT and CDR2 FQNNGV. The ends lost 5 bases at V and 6 bases at J; junction bases unmatched: 10. CDR3 sequence: CASSIWTSGRVGNEQFF. CDR3 in DNA: TGTGCCAGCAGCATCTGGACTAGCGGGAGAGTAGGCAATGAGCAGTTCTTC. Full variable domain (missing parts from reference TRBV11-2 and TRBJ2-1): EAGVAQSPRYKIIEKRQSVAFWCNPISGHATLYWYQQILGQGPKLLIQFQNNGVVDDSQLPKDRFSAERLKGVDSTLKIQPAKLEDSAVYLCASSIWTSGRVGNEQFFGPGTRLTVL.